The rows below give T cell receptor beta chains drawn from one sample of a study of blood T cell repertoires in COVID-19. Generated by immunoSEQ multiplex PCR, the TCRdb table keeps only in-frame clones and is missing some. The table records a few hundred thousand clones, 70% to 85% of them present only once. The source material was peripheral blood. The receptor source for this set is a man aged 50-60 years with active or convalescent COVID-19. Both conserved end residues are part of each CDR3. The D gene is left open where the match is weak. Clone size is given for some rows only: seen once, a few or many times, or a class if the clone is expanded.

J | D | V | size | length | CDR3 | DNA
TRBJ1-2 | . | TRBV6-2/TRBV6-3 | once | 12 | CASSYQDYGYTF | TGTGCCAGCAGTTATCAGGACTATGGCTACACCTTC
TRBJ1-5 | . | TRBV6-5 | . | 15 | CASSYSWGGNQPQHF | TGTGCCAGCAGTTACTCGTGGGGGGGCAATCAGCCCCAGCATTTT
TRBJ1-4 | TRBD1 | TRBV4-1 | . | 16 | CASSQGYSRGFEKLFF | TGCGCCAGCAGCCAAGGCTATAGCAGGGGGTTTGAAAAACTGTTTTTT
TRBJ2-3 | . | TRBV2 | . | 13 | CASNSQGPDTQYF | TGTGCCAGCAATAGTCAGGGCCCAGATACGCAGTATTTT
TRBJ2-5 | TRBD1 | TRBV7-6 | . | 16 | CASSQWDRGSEETQYF | TGTGCCAGCAGCCAATGGGACAGGGGAAGCGAAGAGACCCAGTACTTC
TRBJ1-1 | TRBD1 | TRBV27 | . | 15 | CASSPRQTGKTEAFF | TGTGCCAGCAGTCCCCGTCAGACAGGGAAAACTGAAGCTTTCTTT
TRBJ1-5 | TRBD1 | TRBV7-9 | . | 14 | CASSLGQGDQPQHF | TGTGCCAGCAGCTTAGGACAGGGGGATCAGCCCCAGCATTTT
TRBJ1-2 | TRBD1 | TRBV28 | few | 14 | CASTGTGGNYGYTF | TGTGCCAGTACCGGGACAGGGGGTAACTATGGCTACACCTTC
TRBJ2-2 | TRBD2 | TRBV18 | . | 17 | CASSLPGLAGGSGELFF | TGTGCCAGCTCACTCCCGGGACTAGCGGGAGGCTCCGGGGAGCTGTTTTTT
TRBJ1-1 | TRBD1 | TRBV5-1 | . | 14 | CASSPDRSNTEAFF | TGCGCCAGCAGCCCGGACAGGAGTAACACTGAAGCTTTCTTT
TRBJ1-6 | . | TRBV4-1 | . | 19 | CASSQVKSGRGLYNSPLHF | TGCGCCAGCAGCCAAGTGAAATCCGGGAGGGGCCTGTATAATTCACCCCTCCACTTT
TRBJ2-1 | . | TRBV24-1 | . | 15 | CATSGEGLSYNEQFF | TGTGCCACTTCCGGGGAAGGTTTGTCCTACAATGAGCAGTTCTTC
TRBJ2-3 | . | TRBV5-1 | . | 15 | CASSLGAGSTDTQYF | TGCGCCAGCAGCTTGGGTGCGGGAAGCACAGATACGCAGTATTTT
TRBJ1-5 | TRBD1 | TRBV28 | . | 20 | CASTSLMGQGNPYSNQPQHF | TGTGCCAGCACCAGTTTGATGGGACAGGGTAACCCTTATAGCAATCAGCCCCAGCATTTT
TRBJ2-3 | TRBD2 | TRBV9 | . | 15 | CASSVIAGVEDTQYF | TGTGCCAGCAGCGTGATAGCGGGAGTAGAAGATACGCAGTATTTT
TRBJ2-1 | TRBD2 | TRBV19 | . | 16 | CASSTLAGGGYNEQFF | TGTGCCAGTAGTACATTAGCGGGAGGGGGCTACAATGAGCAGTTCTTC
TRBJ1-2 | . | TRBV7-9 | . | 14 | CAALGLGQSRGYTF | TGTGCCGCCCTGGGTCTCGGACAGAGTAGAGGCTACACCTTC
TRBJ1-5 | TRBD1 | TRBV28 | . | 16 | CASSLTGQGGNQPQHF | TGTGCCAGCAGCCTAACAGGTCAGGGGGGCAATCAGCCCCAGCATTTT
TRBJ1-1 | . | TRBV4-1 | . | 17 | CASTPAASQGSNTEAFF | TGCGCTAGCACCCCCGCAGCCAGCCAGGGATCGAACACTGAAGCTTTCTTT
TRBJ1-1 | . | TRBV30 | . | 18 | CAWSEGWIRGKGNTEAFF | TGTGCCTGGAGTGAGGGATGGATTCGCGGGAAAGGGAACACTGAAGCTTTCTTT
TRBJ2-5 | TRBD2 | TRBV5-5 | . | 18 | CASSLGLAGGKYQETQYF | TGTGCCAGCAGCTTGGGGCTAGCGGGAGGCAAGTACCAAGAGACCCAGTACTTC
TRBJ2-1 | TRBD2 | TRBV19 | . | 16 | CASSTPTSGSQNEQFF | TGTGCCAGTAGTACCCCGACTAGCGGGAGCCAGAATGAGCAGTTCTTC
TRBJ1-5 | . | TRBV18 | few | 16 | CASSLMDPRGNQPQHF | TGTGCCAGCTCACTCATGGACCCGAGGGGCAATCAGCCCCAGCATTTT